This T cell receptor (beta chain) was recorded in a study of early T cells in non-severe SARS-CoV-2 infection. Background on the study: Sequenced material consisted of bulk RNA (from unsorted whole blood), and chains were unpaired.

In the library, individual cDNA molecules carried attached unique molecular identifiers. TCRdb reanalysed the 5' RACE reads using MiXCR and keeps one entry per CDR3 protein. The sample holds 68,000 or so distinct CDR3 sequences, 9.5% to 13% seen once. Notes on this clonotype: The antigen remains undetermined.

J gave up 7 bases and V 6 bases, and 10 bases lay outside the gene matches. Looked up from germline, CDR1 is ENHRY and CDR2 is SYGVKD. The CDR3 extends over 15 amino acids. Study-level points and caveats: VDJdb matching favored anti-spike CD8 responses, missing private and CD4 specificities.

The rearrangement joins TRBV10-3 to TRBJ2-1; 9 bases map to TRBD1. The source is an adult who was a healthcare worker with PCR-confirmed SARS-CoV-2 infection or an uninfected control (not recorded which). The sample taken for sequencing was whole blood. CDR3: CAISMPGQGRNEQFF. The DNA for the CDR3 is TGTGCCATCAGCATGCCGGGACAGGGTAGGAATGAGCAGTTCTTC.